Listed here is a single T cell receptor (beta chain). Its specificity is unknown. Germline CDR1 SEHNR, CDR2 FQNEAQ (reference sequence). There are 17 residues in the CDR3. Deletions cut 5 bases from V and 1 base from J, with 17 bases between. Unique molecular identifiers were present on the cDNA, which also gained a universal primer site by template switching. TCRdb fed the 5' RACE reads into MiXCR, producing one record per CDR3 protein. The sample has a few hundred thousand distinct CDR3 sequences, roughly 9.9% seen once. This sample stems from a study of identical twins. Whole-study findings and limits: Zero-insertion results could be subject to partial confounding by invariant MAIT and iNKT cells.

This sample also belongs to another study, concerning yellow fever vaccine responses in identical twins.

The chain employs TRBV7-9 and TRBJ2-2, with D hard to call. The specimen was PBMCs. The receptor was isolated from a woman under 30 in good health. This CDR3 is CASSTRSHLENTGELFF. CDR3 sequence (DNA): TGTGCCAGCAGCACGCGAAGCCACTTAGAGAACACCGGGGAGCTGTTTTTT.